What follows is one T cell receptor beta chain and its context. Its antigen remains unidentified. Of the isolated RNA, all was reverse transcribed, and so the sequenced material was expressed TCRB transcripts. Profiling relied on immunoSEQ multiplex PCR, and the TCRdb table lists in-frame clones only, not all of them. The sample contains almost 350,000 clones, approximately 9.7% of which appear only once. The source of the sample is a study of beta chain features in type 1 diabetes. General study points: Type 1 diabetes patients showed a moderate but significant shortening of TCRB CDR3s in all four CD4+ subsets.

V lost 4 bases, J lost 5 bases, and 15 bases lay in between. Germline V CDR1 and CDR2: SGHDT, YYEEEE. This CDR3 contains 14 residues. This clonotype was obtained from a man in his thirties or forties with type 1 diabetes. This chain connects TRBV5-6 to TRBJ2-5; D gene ambiguous. The specimen was central memory CD4+ T cells from blood. CDR3 DNA sequence: TGTGCCAGCAGCCCTAGAGGTGATCGGGAGACCCAGTACTTC. It codes for CASSPRGDRETQYF.